The present entry profiles one T cell receptor beta chain with its context. V lost 4 bases to trimming and J lost 4 bases; unmatched junction nucleotides: 7. Germline V gives CDR1 SGHNT, CDR2 YYREEE (reference sequence). There are 15 residues in the CDR3. Sequenced by immunoSEQ multiplex PCR; TCRdb stores in-frame clones only, minus some. The data show tens of thousands of clones, 88% seen once. The source of the sample is a study of T cell responses to AZD1222 COVID-19 vaccine. The TCR comes from an adult who received the MenACWY meningococcal vaccine as a control. The chain is built from TRBV5-4 and TRBJ2-2; 7 positions agree with TRBD1. Sequencing was performed on peripheral blood, taken 28 days after the second dose of the MenACWY control vaccine. CDR3 loop: CASSGQTGTTGELFF. CDR3 nucleotides: TGTGCCAGCAGCGGACAGACAGGGACCACCGGGGAGCTGTTTTTT.